The rows below give T cell receptor beta chains drawn from one sample of a study of T cell responses to AZD1222 COVID-19 vaccine. The table came from immunoSEQ multiplex PCR; TCRdb's copy has only in-frame clones and leaves some out. The table lists some 150,000 clones, approximately 90% of them singletons, with about 3.7% in the top ten. Specimen: peripheral blood, collected on day 0 of AZD1222 vaccination. These receptors all come from an adult in good health. Each CDR3 is given with its conserved first and last residue. Fields, in order: V gene, D gene, J gene, clone size, CDR3 DNA, CDR3 protein. D genes are given only for firm matches. Clone size appears in some rows only: once, few, many, or a class for an expanded clone.

TRBV10-3	TRBD1	TRBJ2-5	.	TGTGCCATCAGTAATAAGGAGACAGGGGGCGCGGAGACCCAGTACTTC	CAISNKETGGAETQYF
TRBV18	.	TRBJ1-2	.	TGTGCCAGCTCACGAACAGCTAACGGGGGCTACACCTTC	CASSRTANGGYTF
TRBV9	.	TRBJ1-4	.	TGTGCCAGCAGCGTAGAATGGTTTATGAAAGAAAAACTGTTTTTT	CASSVEWFMKEKLFF
TRBV12-3/TRBV12-4	.	TRBJ1-1	once	TGTGCCAGCAGTTTGAAAAACACTGAAGCTTTCTTT	CASSLKNTEAFF
TRBV5-8	.	TRBJ1-5	.	TGTGCCAGCAGCGCGGGACGGCGGGGGAGCAATCAGCCCCAGCATTTT	CASSAGRRGSNQPQHF
TRBV4-2	.	TRBJ2-7	.	TGTGCCAGCAGCCAAGAGGGGGCGGGAGATCGCGAGCAGTACTTC	CASSQEGAGDREQYF
TRBV5-1	.	TRBJ2-2	.	TGCGCCAGCAGCGATAAGACAGGGAACACCGGGGAGCTGTTTTTT	CASSDKTGNTGELFF
TRBV19	.	TRBJ2-3	.	TGTGCCAGTGGCACGACGGGAGGCACAGATACGCAGTATTTT	CASGTTGGTDTQYF
TRBV9	.	TRBJ2-2	.	TGTGCCAGCAGCGTAACTTCCTCGGGGGCGCTTGCCGGGGAGCTGTTTTTT	CASSVTSSGALAGELFF
TRBV19	.	TRBJ2-3	.	TGTGCCAGTAGTATATTGTTCGCAGATACGCAGTATTTT	CASSILFADTQYF
TRBV3-1/TRBV3-2	.	TRBJ1-1	.	TGTGCCAGCAGCCAATTCGGGGCCTCAGTAAACACTGAAGCTTTCTTT	CASSQFGASVNTEAFF
TRBV9	.	TRBJ1-4	.	TGTGCCAGCAGCGTAGGATTTGCGGGGGCGTCTAATGAAAAACTGTTTTTT	CASSVGFAGASNEKLFF
TRBV5-5	.	TRBJ1-5	.	TGTGCCAGCAGCTTAGGACAGATCGACAATCAGCCCCAGCATTTT	CASSLGQIDNQPQHF
TRBV2	.	TRBJ2-4	few	TGTGCCCGCAGGGTCGGCAACATTCAGTACTTC	CARRVGNIQYF
TRBV3-1/TRBV3-2	.	TRBJ2-7	.	TGTGCCAGCAGCCAAGTTAAAGGCGAGCAGTACTTC	CASSQVKGEQYF
TRBV19	TRBD1	TRBJ1-1	.	TGTGCCAGTAGTACCAGGACAGGGTGGAAAAACACTGAAGCTTTCTTT	CASSTRTGWKNTEAFF
TRBV7-2	TRBD1	TRBJ1-4	.	TGTGCCAGCAGCGCACACAGGGGGGCTAATGAAAAACTGTTTTTT	CASSAHRGANEKLFF
TRBV7-3	TRBD2	TRBJ2-1	.	TGTGCCAGCAGCTTAAGGGCTAGCGGGCTTCCCTCCTACAATGAGCAGTTCTTC	CASSLRASGLPSYNEQFF
TRBV27	TRBD1	TRBJ1-2	few	TGTGCCAGCAGTTTAGGGACCGGGACAGGGGCCTTTGGCTACACCTTC	CASSLGTGTGAFGYTF
TRBV18	TRBD1	TRBJ1-5	.	TGTGCCAGCTCACTCGACAGGGCCGGGCAGCCCCAGCATTTT	CASSLDRAGQPQHF